This TCR beta chain was captured in a study of regulatory T cells in long-lasting Graves disease (dated by TCRdb to about 2021). Regarding the research as a whole: In the newly diagnosed Graves' disease group, patients had been taking antithyroid drugs for less than 3 months. Patients with persistent Graves' disease were compared with patients with newly diagnosed Graves' disease using TCR sequencing and RNA sequencing of peripheral blood. The study was registered as a clinical trial and conducted in China. A total of about 35 samples underwent TCR sequencing, from roughly 13 patients with persistent Graves' disease and 20 patients with newly diagnosed Graves' disease.

Library creation used multiplex PCR. The run used an Illumina HiSeq 4000. To build TCR beta libraries, CDR3 regions were amplified by Arm-PCR using iRepertoire HTBI primers. Before sequencing, the PCR products went through gel purification. The original methods were these. Gene usage analysis of CDR3 amino acid clonotypes relied on the roughly 64 TRBV and over 13 TRBJ segments identified across samples. Filtered high-quality paired reads were merged into contigs using COPE and FqMerger. BLAST was used to align contigs to the IMGT TRBV, TRBD and TRBJ reference genes, and CDR3 was defined following IMGT. Highly expanded clones were defined as clonotypes with a frequency above 0.1%. Shannon entropy served as the measure of repertoire diversity, while the Gini coefficient captured V-J evenness. A clonotype was considered public if more than one individual shared it. The public sequencing data were trimmed at Q25 with fastp and processed into clonotypes with MiXCR by TCRdb, which kept only in-frame beta chains. Rows are unified per CDR3 protein, each entry keeping the most common DNA and genes. TCRdb assigned the V and J calls; the authors' analysis was not used. This sample lists around 500,000 distinct CDR3 sequences; about 16% were detected once. Together, the top ten hold approximately 25% of the sample.

Based on the germline V gene, the CDR1 and CDR2 sequences are ENHRY and SYGVKD. A distance of 11 bases separates the germline ends of V and J, which lose 6 bases and 3 bases respectively. The CDR3, cysteine through phenylalanine, is 13 amino acids long. Only the CDR3 portion is preserved as DNA: 39 bases, with reading frame beginning at the first base. In the paper's terms, the time point label means: newly diagnosed GD, antithyroid drugs for less than 3 months. RNA was extracted from PBMCs in TRIzol for both TCR sequencing and RNA sequencing. The diagnosis of Graves' disease was made according to American Thyroid Association guidelines. Patients were recruited from an endocrinology department in Xi'an, China. From each patient, roughly 9 milliliters of peripheral blood was collected into an EDTA anticoagulant tube. Ficoll Paque Plus density gradient separation was used to isolate PBMCs, and no further T cell sorting was performed. RNA quality was checked with an Agilent 2100 Bioanalyzer and agarose gel, and concentration with a NanoDrop 2000.

Results and caveats for the whole study, not just this receptor: Sequencing and analysis were limited to the TCR beta chain. The authors acknowledged the small sample size as a limitation that may reduce accuracy. Persistent disease showed preferential use of TRBV28, TRBJ1-2 and TRBJ2-5, whereas newly diagnosed disease favored TRBV20-1 and TRBJ2-1. Lower TCR Shannon entropy and fewer highly expanded clones were observed in persistent Graves' disease patients than in newly diagnosed patients, which suggested clonal expansion. A larger number of public clonotypes was shared among persistent patients (approximately 2,500) than among newly diagnosed patients (roughly 970). Only peripheral blood was studied, because thyroid tissue, the primary lesion, was inaccessible.

A remark on this clonotype: Its antigen is still unknown. Base quality data are lacking; no much larger clone is found one base away.

The data also belong to a second study, concerning T cells in Graves' hyperthyroidism and ophthalmopathy. As the second study states: Stable Graves' hyperthyroidism was defined as no progression to ophthalmopathy during 18 months of follow-up. Hyperthyroidism patients were newly diagnosed, with disease duration under 2 months, and aged 18 to 65 years. Any patient with an uncontrolled infection, another autoimmune disease, pregnancy or lactation was excluded. Diagnoses relied on clinical symptoms, serum thyroxine and TRAb, thyroid ultrasound and orbital computed tomography. For the first round of RT-PCR on the TCR CDR3, the HTBI primer set was used together with the Qiagen OneStep RT-PCR kit. Most expanded thyroid clonotypes (frequency above 0.001) were also found in blood, which suggests that blood repertoires may mirror thyroid immune responses. Ophthalmopathy was separated from stable hyperthyroidism by a 13 V-J signature model, with about 88% sensitivity and about 81% specificity obtained in cross-validation and 80%/75% obtained in testing. During validation, the model predicted progression to ophthalmopathy a median of about 5.9 months ahead of onset, with almost 71% sensitivity and less than 85% specificity. A discovery cohort of roughly 100 patients, 43 with Graves' ophthalmopathy and approximately 57 with stable Graves' hyperthyroidism, was used to find distinguishing TCR V-J signatures. Prospective prediction of ophthalmopathy was tested in an independent validation cohort of some 19 hyperthyroidism patients and some 17 patients who later progressed to ophthalmopathy. The 90 to 100 discovery patients were randomly split 7:3 into training and test sets. The study also compared thyroid tissue and blood T-cell repertoires from 6 or 7 Graves' hyperthyroidism patients. Once sampling was done, hyperthyroidism patients were given methimazole at a starting dose of 30 mg daily, whereas ophthalmopathy patients were given high-dose intravenous methylprednisolone. Libraries were constructed in a second round of multiplex PCR, after which size selection and purification were performed. The libraries were sequenced on an Illumina HiSeq2000 using paired-end 100 bp reads. SOAPnuke was used to process the raw data, removing reads that contained adapters or uncalled bases, had a mean Phred below 15, or lacked an exact match to the constant primer or identifier. COPE v1.2.5 was used to merge the high-quality paired reads, and each unique nucleotide sequence was defined as a clonotype. Clonotypes were aligned to IMGT TRBV, TRBD and TRBJ reference segments using MiTCR v1.1. Analysis was restricted to V-J combinations with a frequency above 0.0001, which covered roughly 99% of repertoires. A TCS score was defined as the ratio of F50 (clonal expansion) to E x V (chaos), with BLOSUM62-based TCRdist applied between CDR3 peptides within each V-J. Welch's t-statistics and random forest reduced around 520 V-J features to 13, which were used in a naive Bayes classifier (R e1071). No statistical method was used to set the sample size in advance, and investigators knew the group allocation. TCR Vbeta CDR3 sequencing of 120 to 150 peripheral blood samples (approximately 44 ophthalmopathy, 75 hyperthyroidism and roughly 17 progressor patients) is reported in the paper.

The sequencing here drew on peripheral blood mononuclear cells (PBMCs), taken at new diagnosis, from a patient treated with antithyroid drugs. Recombination joined TRBV10-3 with TRBJ1-1; no D segment can be confidently identified. The sequence came from a woman aged 35 to 60 with Graves disease. Donor details come from another sample of the same person, matched by shared clones. The DNA sequence follows: TGTGCCATCAGCTCGACTGGGTACACTGAAGCTTTCTTT. It translates as CAISSTGYTEAFF.